What follows is one TCR beta chain and its context. The antigen it binds to is not known. No qualities accompany the bases; no much larger clone lies one base away. The collaborating institutions used their own protocols to collect whole blood in K2EDTA tubes. For TCRbeta analysis, collaborators shipped samples in one of three forms: frozen whole blood, isolated PBMCs, or DNA extracted from either of those sample types. The trim is 2 bases for V and 4 bases for J, with a gap of 8 bases between the germline ends. The CDR3 runs 14 residues from the cysteine to the phenylalanine. CDR3 DNA only is kept here, 42 bases in frame from base 1. Based on the germline V gene (reference sequence), the CDR1 and CDR2 sequences are LNHDA and SQIVND. The data originate from a study of blood T cell repertoires in COVID-19 (dated by TCRdb to 2019 to 2021). In terms of the full investigation: Samples covering the acute and convalescent phases of COVID-19 were provided by collaborators in the United States, Italy and Spain. The material from the prospective study consisted of cDNA or gDNA derived from T cells, B-cell-depleted T cells, or PBMCs. Subjects who had been exposed to COVID-19, were actively infected with it, or had recovered from it provided the deeply sampled blood TCRbeta repertoires that made up the dataset. The repertoires were made available in a free public database intended to serve as a resource for research on the immune response to SARS-CoV-2. The samples were drawn from two sources: the first 160 participants of the ongoing ImmuneRACE study, and 1,200 or so subjects contributed by 6 global collaborators. A de-identified subject ID, COVID-19 status, age in years and sex were almost always included in the sample metadata. Where available, HLA class I and class II types were taken from metadata supplied by the sample provider and were not determined by assay-based typing.

Findings and caveats that apply to the study as a whole: The amount of clinical and demographic metadata varied by source and participant and was provided uncurated.

TCRbeta CDR3 regions were amplified from genomic DNA using the immunoSEQ Assay, a bias-controlled multiplex PCR. The study's processing was this. The number of nucleated cells in each sample was estimated by amplification of reference gene primers within the assay. To quantify the absolute abundance of each unique TCRbeta CDR3 rearrangement, sequence reads were collapsed and filtered. Productive Simpson clonality was computed per sample as the square root of Simpson's diversity index over productive rearrangements. TCRdb took this table from immuneACCESS and kept in-frame rearrangements with V and J called. Such tables lack part of the clones; where checked against another copy, unresolved V genes explain under half of the gap, and the rest is unexplained. V and J calls and clone size come straight from that table; D and trimming were deduced from the DNA. Counted in this sample were 250,000 or so clones; roughly 80% of them appeared once. Roughly 3.2% of the sample is taken by the ten largest.

The sequence is built from TRBV19 and TRBJ1-4, with the D segment identity uncertain. The sequenced sample was peripheral blood. This sequence originates from a woman younger than 30 with acute or convalescent COVID-19. The DNA is TGTGCCAGTAGTATAAACAGTTTTAATGAAAAACTGTTTTTT. Translation gives CASSINSFNEKLFF.